The sequence of this TCR beta chain was determined in a study of T cell responses to AZD1222 COVID-19 vaccine. V gave up 3 bases and J gave up 8 bases, with 16 bases separating them. Germline V gene lookup returns CDR1 MDHEN and CDR2 SYDVKM. The length of the CDR3 is 14 residues. In regard to this clone: Its antigen is not known.

Generated by immunoSEQ multiplex PCR, the TCRdb table keeps only in-frame clones and is missing some. The sample carries approximately 100,000 clones, roughly 92% recorded once. Whole-study findings and limits: White British donors predominated, females outnumbered males, and clonal diversity was possibly underestimated. Without day 14 samples, only post-peak T cell repertoires were studied. With dominance at 160-218 and 743-854, vaccine-associated CD4 TCRs spanned spike.

The sample was peripheral blood, taken on day 0 of AZD1222 vaccination. The source of this sequence is an adult in good health. The chain combines TRBV28 with TRBJ1-2; D uncertain. The DNA of the CDR3 is TGTGCCAGCAGTTTTAGGCAGGCCTTAAGAGGCTACACCTTC. It translates to CASSFRQALRGYTF.